The rows below give T cell receptor beta chains drawn from one sample of a study of control samples from healthy donors and cancer patients. Sequencing was performed with immunoSEQ multiplex PCR; in TCRdb, only in-frame clones are kept and a portion is missing. The sample holds about 160,000 clones, just under 95% seen once. The sample taken for sequencing was blood. Receptors were obtained from a woman aged 40-49 years in good health. The CDR3 runs from the conserved cysteine through the conserved F or W. The D gene is left open where the match is weak. Clone size, where shown, is once, few, many, or a class for clones that have expanded.

TRBD2	TRBV4-2	-	TRBJ2-1	TGTGCCAGCAGCCAAGTGGCTAGCGGCTACAATGAGCAGTTCTTC	CASSQVASGYNEQFF
-	TRBV30	-	TRBJ2-5	TGTGCCTGGAGTGTATCTGGGGAGACCCAGTACTTC	CAWSVSGETQYF
TRBD1	TRBV6-5	-	TRBJ1-4	TGTGCCAGCAGTTTGACAGGGGACCCGGACGAAAAACTGTTTTTT	CASSLTGDPDEKLFF
-	TRBV5-6	-	TRBJ1-4	TGTGCCAGCAGCTTGAGGGGGGTTAATGAAAAACTGTTTTTT	CASSLRGVNEKLFF
TRBD2	TRBV4-3	-	TRBJ2-5	TGCGCCAGCAGCCAAGAGGCCCAGACTAGCGGGAGGGTCTCCCAAGAGACCCAGTACTTC	CASSQEAQTSGRVSQETQYF
-	TRBV4-3	-	TRBJ2-2	TGCGCCAGCAGCCATCTCGCGATGACAGGTGGGCCGAACACCGGGGAGCTGTTTTTT	CASSHLAMTGGPNTGELFF
TRBD1	TRBV2	-	TRBJ1-2	TGTGCCAGCAGCCCGGGACAGAACTATGGCTACACCTTC	CASSPGQNYGYTF
-	TRBV6-1	once	TRBJ1-1	TGTGCCAGCAGTGAATTGGGACTCGAAGCTTTCTTT	CASSELGLEAFF
-	TRBV2	-	TRBJ1-2	TGTGCCAGCAGCGCCGGCGGGGGGTTGTTTATCGGCTACACCTTC	CASSAGGGLFIGYTF
TRBD1	TRBV7-2	once	TRBJ2-3	TGTGCCAGCAGCCCTGGACAGGATTATGATACGCAGTATTTT	CASSPGQDYDTQYF
-	TRBV20-1	-	TRBJ2-1	TGCAGTGTTATCCCCAATGAGCAGTTCTTC	CSVIPNEQFF
TRBD1	TRBV7-9	-	TRBJ2-1	TGTGCCAGCAGCTCCCGACAGGGAAATGAGCAGTTCTTC	CASSSRQGNEQFF
-	TRBV9	-	TRBJ2-2	TGTGCCAGCAGCGAGATTACGAACACCGGGGAGCTGTTTTTT	CASSEITNTGELFF
-	TRBV10-3	-	TRBJ2-1	TGTGCCATCAGTGAGTCCGTACTAGCTCGCAATGAGCAGTTCTTC	CAISESVLARNEQFF
-	TRBV5-4	-	TRBJ1-2	TGTGCCAGCAGCTTGTTGGTGGGCGGCAGCTCCCCGGGAACCTTC	CASSLLVGGSSPGTF
-	TRBV5-1	once	TRBJ1-3	TGCGCCAGCAGCCCAGGGCGGACAAGACAAACTGGAAACACCATATATTTT	CASSPGRTRQTGNTIYF
-	TRBV7-2	-	TRBJ1-1	TGTGCCAGCAGCTTAGGGGGGCGGAACACTGAAGCTTTCTTT	CASSLGGRNTEAFF
-	TRBV10-3	once	TRBJ1-5	TGTGCCATCAGTGAGTCCGCACGCAATCAGCCCCAGCATTTT	CAISESARNQPQHF
-	TRBV27	-	TRBJ1-2	TGTGCCAGCAGTTTGTACAGGGATGTTTGGGGTGGCTACACCTTC	CASSLYRDVWGGYTF
-	TRBV7-3	-	TRBJ2-2	TGTGCCAGCAGCTTATCGAGGGATACCGGGGAGCTGTTTTTT	CASSLSRDTGELFF
TRBD1	TRBV19	-	TRBJ1-5	TGTGCCAGTCATCAGGGGGCGGCTCAGCCCCAGCATTTT	CASHQGAAQPQHF
-	TRBV6-5	once	TRBJ2-2	TGTGCCAGCAGGGACTTGAATCGCGGCGGGGAGCTGTTTTTT	CASRDLNRGGELFF
-	TRBV6-5	-	TRBJ1-1	TGTGCCAGCAGCCTACAGGCGACGAACACTGAAGCTTTCTTT	CASSLQATNTEAFF
-	TRBV10-2	-	TRBJ1-1	TGCGCCAGCAGTGAGTCGAGGAGTCCGCGATTGAACACTGAAGCTTTCTTT	CASSESRSPRLNTEAFF
-	TRBV9	-	TRBJ2-5	TGTGCCAGCTCCACCCCTGACAGGAAAGAGACCCAGTACTTC	CASSTPDRKETQYF
TRBD1	TRBV9	-	TRBJ1-1	TGTGCCAGCAGCGTAGTGGGACAGGGTATGAACACTGAAGCTTTCTTT	CASSVVGQGMNTEAFF
-	TRBV3-1/TRBV3-2	-	TRBJ1-3	TGTGCCAGCAGCCAAGCGAAGGGATCTGGAAACACCATATATTTT	CASSQAKGSGNTIYF
-	TRBV5-6	-	TRBJ2-3	TGTGCCAGCAGCTTGCCGACTTACACAGATACGCAGTATTTT	CASSLPTYTDTQYF
-	TRBV11-2	-	TRBJ2-7	TGTGCCAGCAGCTCCCGACCCGGTAAACACGTACTACCAGTTTACGAGCAGTACTTC	CASSSRPGKHVLPVYEQYF
-	TRBV18	-	TRBJ1-2	TGTGCCAGCTCACCGGCAGAAACTTATGGCTACACCTTC	CASSPAETYGYTF
-	TRBV29-1	-	TRBJ1-2	TGCAGCGCCGAAGCCCTCGGGGGTGGCTACACCTTC	CSAEALGGGYTF
-	TRBV20-1	-	TRBJ1-1	TGCAGTGCTAGTATAAACGATGCTGAAGCTTTCTTT	CSASINDAEAFF